This TCR beta chain originates from a study of cytomegalovirus exposure and HLA in healthy donors. CDR1 is SGHAT, CDR2 FQNNGV, per germline. The CDR3 runs 14 residues. V shed 6 bases and J shed 8 bases, with 19 bases lying between them. This PCR relied on a set of 60 Vbeta primers and 13 Jbeta primers. In the study's own analysis: Unique TCR beta chains numbered 60 million to 100 million in a later analysis, with around 12 million shared. Method: immunoSEQ multiplex PCR; TCRdb's copy keeps in-frame clones and lacks some. From that table come the V and J calls and clone size; the DNA was used to work out D and trimming. This table has approximately 120,000 clones, around 75% appearing once. Study results and limitations: Prior analysis indicated that the majority of TCR beta V segments exhibited productivity approximately 87% or approximately 30% of the time.

Turning to this clone: Its antigen is as yet unknown.

This chain connects TRBV11-2 to TRBJ1-2, with a tentative D call TRBD1 (6 bases). This clonotype was sampled from a woman in her forties or fifties in good health and CMV-seronegative. The material sequenced was PBMCs. The CDR3 protein is CASRPTGLQGGYTF. The CDR3 DNA follows: TGTGCCAGCAGACCAACAGGGTTACAAGGGGGCTACACCTTC. Full variable domain (remainder filled in from reference TRBV11-2 and TRBJ1-2): EAGVAQSPRYKIIEKRQSVAFWCNPISGHATLYWYQQILGQGPKLLIQFQNNGVVDDSQLPKDRFSAERLKGVDSTLKIQPAKLEDSAVYLCASRPTGLQGGYTFGSGTRLTVV.